Below, one TCR beta chain is given with its context. Its cognate antigen has yet to be identified. The record has no base qualities; no much larger clone is one base away. The CDR1 and CDR2 encoded by the germline V gene (reference sequence) are DFQATT and SNEGSKA. V lost 2 bases and J lost 4 bases; the stretch between them is 8 bases long. The CDR3 spans 12 residues, from the cysteine through the phenylalanine. Of the read, only the CDR3 DNA is kept; its 36 bases are in frame from base 1. The TCR beta CDR3 regions were amplified from RNA transcripts. The first round of RT-PCR for the TCR CDR3 was performed with the HTBI primer set and the Qiagen OneStep RT-PCR kit. The libraries were constructed in a second round of multiplex PCR and then size-selected and purified. Paired-end sequencing of the libraries was performed with 100 bp reads on an Illumina HiSeq2000. Per the authors' processing: SOAPnuke was used to process the raw data, throwing out any read that contained adapters or uncalled bases, had a mean Phred below 15, or lacked an exact constant-primer or identifier match. COPE v1.2.5 was used to merge the high-quality paired reads, and each unique nucleotide sequence was defined as a clonotype. MiTCR v1.1 was used to align clonotypes to the IMGT TRBV, TRBD and TRBJ reference segments. The analysis was restricted to V-J combinations with a frequency above 0.0001, which together covered 99% to 99.2% of the repertoires. The TCS score was defined as the ratio of F50 (clonal expansion) to E x V (chaos), calculated using BLOSUM62-based TCRdist between CDR3 peptides within each V-J. Welch's t-statistics and random forest reduced 450 to 600 V-J features to some 14, which were used in a naive Bayes classifier (R e1071). In-frame beta chains were kept once TCRdb had trimmed the public reads at Q25 with fastp and called clones with MiXCR. Rows with a matching CDR3 protein are joined into one entry that keeps the most common DNA and genes. These V and J calls originate from TCRdb's pipeline instead of the authors' own analysis. For this sample the table gives about 560,000 distinct CDR3 sequences, of which approximately 16% were detected only once. Clones ranked in the top ten supply about 17% of the sample.

Graves' hyperthyroidism was defined as stable when no progression to ophthalmopathy occurred over 18 months of follow-up. Hyperthyroidism patients were aged 18 to 65 years and newly diagnosed, with disease duration of less than 2 months. Exclusion was applied to patients with uncontrolled infections, other autoimmune diseases, pregnancy or lactation. Diagnoses relied on clinical symptoms, serum thyroxine and TRAb, thyroid ultrasound and orbital computed tomography. PBMCs were isolated from about 9.1 ml of fresh peripheral blood by Ficoll-Paque density gradient centrifugation. Total RNA was extracted using Trizol reagent, and RNA quality was assessed on an Agilent 2100 Bioanalyzer. The data are from a study of T cells in Graves' hyperthyroidism and ophthalmopathy (dated by TCRdb to between 2018 and 2021). Background on the whole study: Peripheral blood was collected at initial diagnosis, before any treatment. To identify TCR V-J signatures that set the groups apart, the researchers used a discovery cohort of 100 or so patients, made up of approximately 43 with Graves' ophthalmopathy and about 60 with stable Graves' hyperthyroidism. An independent validation cohort of around 19 hyperthyroidism patients and about 16 patients who later progressed to ophthalmopathy tested prospective prediction of ophthalmopathy. The approximately 98 discovery patients were randomly divided into training and test sets at a 7:3 ratio. Thyroid tissue and blood T-cell repertoires from roughly 6 Graves' hyperthyroidism patients were also compared in the study. After sampling, hyperthyroidism patients received methimazole starting at 30 mg daily, and ophthalmopathy patients received high-dose intravenous methylprednisolone. TCR Vbeta CDR3 sequencing of 130 to 150 peripheral blood samples (around 45 ophthalmopathy, 75 to 85 hyperthyroidism and 17 progressor patients) is reported in the paper.

General findings and caveats noted by the study authors: In validation, progression to ophthalmopathy was predicted by the model with 70% to 71% sensitivity and roughly 76% specificity, a median of roughly 6.4 months before onset. Ophthalmopathy was separated from stable hyperthyroidism by a 13 V-J signature model, with 87.88% sensitivity and about 81% specificity obtained in cross-validation and 80%/75% obtained in testing. Most expanded thyroid clonotypes (frequency above 0.001) were also detected in blood, suggesting blood repertoires may reflect thyroid immune responses. Sample size was not statistically predetermined, and investigators were not blinded to group allocation.

The source of this sequence is a young woman with Graves' hyperthyroidism. The chain couples TRBV20-1 to TRBJ2-5; too little of a D gene remains to name it. Sequencing was done on a sample of blood. The CDR3 protein: CSARSGRETQYF. The DNA reads TGCAGTGCTAGATCTGGTCGAGAGACCCAGTACTTC.